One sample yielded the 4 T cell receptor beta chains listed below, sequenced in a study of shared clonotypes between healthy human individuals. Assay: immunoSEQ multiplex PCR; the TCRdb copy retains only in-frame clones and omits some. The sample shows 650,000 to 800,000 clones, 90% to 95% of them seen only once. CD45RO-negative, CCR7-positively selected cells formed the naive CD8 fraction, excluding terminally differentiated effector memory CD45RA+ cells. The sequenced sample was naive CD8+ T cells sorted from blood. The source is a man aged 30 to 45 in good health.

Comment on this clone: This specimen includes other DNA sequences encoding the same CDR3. This chain's CDR3 is CASSATGVTYNEQFF. DNA of the CDR3: TGTGCCAGCAGCGCCACTGGGGTGACCTACAATGAGCAGTTCTTC. The chain carries TRBV9 and TRBJ2-1; the D is unclear. V dropped 3 bases and J dropped 2 bases, with 12 bases sitting between them. This CDR3 comprises 15 residues. Per germline, CDR1 SGDLS and CDR2 YYNGEE.

Here the CDR3 DNA reads TGTGCCAGTACCTCGATCCGGGACAGGGGGAAGGCCGGGGAGCTGTTTTTT. It translates to CASTSIRDRGKAGELFF. The J gene is TRBJ2-2, the V gene TRBV19, with 11 bases identical to TRBD1. The V gene end was trimmed by 7 bases and the J gene end by 6 bases; junction bases not matched to a gene: 13. The CDR3 covers 17 residues. Germline lookup yields CDR1 LNHDA and CDR2 SQIVND (reference sequence).

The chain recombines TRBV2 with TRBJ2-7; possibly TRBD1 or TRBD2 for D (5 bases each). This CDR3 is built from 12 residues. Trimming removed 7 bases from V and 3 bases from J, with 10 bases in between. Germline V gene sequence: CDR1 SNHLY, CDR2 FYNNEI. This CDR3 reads CASTGAVYEQYF. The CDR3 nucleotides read TGTGCCAGCACCGGGGCCGTCTACGAGCAGTACTTC.

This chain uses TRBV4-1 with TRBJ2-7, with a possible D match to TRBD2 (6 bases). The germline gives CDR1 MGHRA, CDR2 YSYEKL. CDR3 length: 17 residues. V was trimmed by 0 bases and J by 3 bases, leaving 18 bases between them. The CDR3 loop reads CASSQDGSGNNFYEQYF. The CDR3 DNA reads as TGCGCCAGCAGCCAAGACGGTAGCGGAAACAATTTCTACGAGCAGTACTTC.